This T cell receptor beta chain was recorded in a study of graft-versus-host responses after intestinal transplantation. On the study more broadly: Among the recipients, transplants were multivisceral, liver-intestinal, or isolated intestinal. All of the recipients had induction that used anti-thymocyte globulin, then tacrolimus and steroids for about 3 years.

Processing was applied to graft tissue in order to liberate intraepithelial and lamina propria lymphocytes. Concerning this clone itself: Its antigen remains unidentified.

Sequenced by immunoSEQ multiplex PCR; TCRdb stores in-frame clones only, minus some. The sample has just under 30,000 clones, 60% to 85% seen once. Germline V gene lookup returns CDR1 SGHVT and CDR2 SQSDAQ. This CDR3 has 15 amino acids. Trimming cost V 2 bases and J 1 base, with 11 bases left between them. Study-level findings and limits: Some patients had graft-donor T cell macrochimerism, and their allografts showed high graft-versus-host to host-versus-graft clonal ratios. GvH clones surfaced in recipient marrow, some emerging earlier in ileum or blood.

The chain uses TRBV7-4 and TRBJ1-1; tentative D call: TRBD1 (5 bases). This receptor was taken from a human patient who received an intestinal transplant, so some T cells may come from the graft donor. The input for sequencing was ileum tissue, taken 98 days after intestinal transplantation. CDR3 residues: CASSLPGLSNTEAFF. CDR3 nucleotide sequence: TGTGCCAGCAGCTTACCGGGACTTTCGAACACTGAAGCTTTCTTT.